One and the same sample provided the 2 T cell receptor beta chains below, sequenced in a study of T-cell memory formation after mild COVID-19 (dated by TCRdb to the early 2020s). Libraries were built with 5' RACE. The sample was run on an Illumina NovaSeq 6000. Clones were called with MiXCR by TCRdb after fastp trimmed the public reads at Q25, and only in-frame beta chains were retained. Each record represents a unique CDR3 protein, reported with the most common genes and DNA among its rows. The sample profile shows hundreds of thousands of distinct CDR3 sequences; more than 15% of them were found once. The ten largest clones add up to about 22% of the sample. The material sequenced was PBMCs or a T cell subset sorted from them (not recorded which). The receptors stem from a man aged 18 to 30 who had mild COVID-19 (a few samples of this study predate the infection). The sample titles of this study are shuffled in the database, so cell type and time point are left out; the donor was told from shared clones.

This clonotype has a handful of counts. CDR3 sequence reads: CASATSGQGYGYTF. The DNA of the CDR3 is TGTGCCAGCGCAACCTCTGGACAGGGCTATGGCTACACCTTC. The chain employs TRBV6-5 and TRBJ1-2; TRBD1 matches at 8 bases. Trimming at V came to 8 bases and at J to 4 bases, leaving 9 bases not matched to a gene. The CDR3 covers 14 residues. CDR1 is MNHEY, CDR2 SVGAGI, per germline.

V gene TRBV20-1 combines with J gene TRBJ2-4; 12 positions match TRBD2. The CDR3 runs 15 residues. The germline V gene encodes CDR1 DFQATT and CDR2 SNEGSKA (reference sequence). The ends lost 1 base at V and 3 bases at J; junction bases unmatched: 1. The CDR3 sequence is CSARGLAGDKNIQYF. CDR3 DNA: TGCAGTGCTAGAGGACTAGCGGGGGACAAAAACATTCAGTACTTC.